This T cell receptor (beta chain) was sequenced for a study of shared clonotypes between healthy human individuals. V was clipped by 9 bases and J by 4 bases; unmatched bases: 10. Per germline, CDR1 SGHAT and CDR2 FQNNGV. This CDR3 has 16 residues. With respect to this clone: Its antigen is not identified.

Findings and caveats of the study: Naive CD4 clonotype sharing across several donors was about 5.3%.

Clones were sequenced by immunoSEQ multiplex PCR, and TCRdb holds only the in-frame ones, with some missing. The sample contains roughly 380,000 clones, 96% of which appear only once. V and J are TRBV11-2 and TRBJ2-2; 11 nucleotides line up with TRBD2. The specimen sequenced was memory CD8+ T cells sorted from blood. Documented subset: CD45RO+ cells pooled with CCR7-negative TemRA cells. The sequence derives from a man younger than 45 in good health. CDR3 in DNA: TGTGCCAGTCGGACTAGCGGGTCATTAATCACCGGGGAGCTGTTTTTT. Its protein is CASRTSGSLITGELFF. Supplemented by reference TRBV11-2 and TRBJ2-2, the full variable domain reads EAGVAQSPRYKIIEKRQSVAFWCNPISGHATLYWYQQILGQGPKLLIQFQNNGVVDDSQLPKDRFSAERLKGVDSTLKIQPAKLEDSAVYLCASRTSGSLITGELFFGEGSRLTVL.